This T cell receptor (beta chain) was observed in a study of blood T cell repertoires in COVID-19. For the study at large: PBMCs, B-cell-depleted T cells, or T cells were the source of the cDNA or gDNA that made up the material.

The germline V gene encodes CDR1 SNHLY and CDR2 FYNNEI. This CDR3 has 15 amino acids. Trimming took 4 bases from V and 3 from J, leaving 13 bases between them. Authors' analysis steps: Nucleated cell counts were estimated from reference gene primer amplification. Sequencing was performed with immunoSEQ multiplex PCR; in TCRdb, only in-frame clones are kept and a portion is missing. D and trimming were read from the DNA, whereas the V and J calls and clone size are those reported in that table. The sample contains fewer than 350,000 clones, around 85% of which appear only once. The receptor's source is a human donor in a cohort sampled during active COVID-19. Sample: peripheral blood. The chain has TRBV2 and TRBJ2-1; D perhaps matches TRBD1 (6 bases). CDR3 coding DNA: TGTGCCAGCAGTGCTAGCAGGGGATTCTACAATGAGCAGTTCTTC. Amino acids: CASSASRGFYNEQFF.